The 24 T cell receptor beta chains below come from one sample, sequenced in a study of T cells after yellow fever vaccination. Each CDR3 protein is one row after TCRdb ran MiXCR on the 5' RACE reads. Of some 600,000 distinct CDR3 sequences listed, approximately 16% are singletons. Source: PBMCs, taken 4 to 5 days after the first yellow fever vaccination. Source of these receptors: a man aged 18 to 29 who received the YFV17D yellow fever vaccine.

The chain joins TRBV15 to TRBJ2-1; D is undetermined. The length of the CDR3 is 12 residues. Trimming took off 4 bases at V and 8 bases at J, with 9 bases between the two ends. Germline CDR1 and CDR2: LNHNV and YYDKDF (reference sequence). This CDR3 reads CATSTQIDEQFF. The CDR3 DNA is TGTGCCACCAGCACCCAGATCGATGAGCAGTTCTTC.

There are a few counts of this clonotype. The chain is built from TRBV2 and TRBJ2-7, with D perhaps matching TRBD1 (6 bases). Germline CDR1 SNHLY, CDR2 FYNNEI. This CDR3 comprises 13 residues. Trimming stripped 0 bases from V and 9 bases from J, with 12 bases between. The CDR3 bases are TGTGCCAGCAGTGAAGCCCCAGGGGCCGGGCAGTACGTC. Translated: CASSEAPGAGQYV.

CDR3 sequence (DNA): TGTGCCAGCAGCCAAGATAGAGTGGCAGGGCGCGAGCAGTACTTC. It is translated as CASSQDRVAGREQYF. The V call is TRBV3-1, the J call TRBJ2-7, with D possibly being TRBD1 (5 bases). CDR1 is LGHDT and CDR2 is YNNKEL in the germline V gene (reference sequence). The CDR3 loop spans 15 amino acids. Trimming removed 0 bases from V and 6 bases from J, with 15 bases in between.

This clonotype was observed many times. This chain joins TRBV5-1 and TRBJ1-1; 8 bases line up with TRBD1. Trimming took 4 bases from V and 0 from J; bases not matched to a gene: 8. The CDR3 loop spans 16 amino acids. Per the germline V gene, CDR1 is SGHRS and CDR2 is YFSETQ. The CDR3 protein is CASSLGQGSMNTEAFF. Written as DNA, the CDR3 is TGCGCCAGCAGCCTCGGACAGGGATCGATGAACACTGAAGCTTTCTTT.

This clonotype occurred a few times. This sequence joins TRBV4-2 and TRBJ2-3, with D possibly matching TRBD1 (6 bases). Looked up from germline, CDR1 is LGHNA and CDR2 is YNFKEQ. The ends were cut back, 1 base at V and 2 bases at J, with 10 bases in the middle. The CDR3 loop spans 15 amino acids. CDR3 protein: CASSQVNRDTDTQYF. As DNA, the CDR3 is TGTGCCAGCAGCCAAGTTAACAGGGACACAGATACGCAGTATTTT.

This clonotype was seen at least ten times. The chain joins TRBV12-3 or TRBV12-4 to TRBJ1-4, with TRBD1 matching 8 bases. The ends lost 6 bases at V and 8 bases at J; junction bases unmatched: 8. The CDR3 length is 14 residues. The CDR3 DNA is TGTGCCAGCAGCCCGACAGGGGTAGTGGAAAAACTGTTTTTT. This gives the protein CASSPTGVVEKLFF.

This clonotype was counted a few times. The chain combines TRBV7-6 with TRBJ2-5; 7 positions match TRBD1. V was pared by 5 bases and J by 5 bases, with 8 bases of the junction left unmatched. Germline V gene data show CDR1 as SGHVS and CDR2 as FNYEAQ. This CDR3 has 14 amino acids. The CDR3: CASSQSTGRETQYF. CDR3 bases: TGTGCCAGCAGCCAATCGACAGGGCGGGAGACCCAGTACTTC.

The chain has TRBV27 and TRBJ1-3; perhaps TRBD1 as D (5 bases). This CDR3 has 15 amino acids. V was trimmed by 6 bases and J by 6 bases, leaving 18 bases between them. The germline CDR1 and CDR2 sequences are MNHEY and SMNVEV (reference sequence). The CDR3 DNA reads TGTGCCAGCAGCACCGGAGTCGGGGGTGAAAACACCATATATTTT. It is translated as CASSTGVGGENTIYF.

Only a few counts were recorded for this clonotype. This chain joins TRBV3-1 and TRBJ1-1; D remains ambiguous. The CDR3 has 16 residues. The V end lost 4 bases, the J end lost 3 bases, and 18 bases lay between the germline ends. From germline, CDR1 is LGHDT and CDR2 YNNKEL (reference sequence). CDR3 nucleotide sequence: TGTGCCAGCAGCCCCCCGGTAGGGAGGTATTACACTGAAGCTTTCTTT. This gives the protein CASSPPVGRYYTEAFF.

This clonotype has just a few counts. The J gene is TRBJ2-2, the V gene TRBV12-3 or TRBV12-4; D is ambiguous. There are 15 residues in the CDR3. The V and J ends lost 6 bases and 3 bases respectively, with 14 bases between them. CDR3 loop: CASSGMISDTGELFF. The DNA for the CDR3 is TGTGCCAGCAGCGGTATGATCTCCGACACCGGGGAGCTGTTTTTT.

This clonotype was observed a handful of times. This chain connects TRBV6-5 to TRBJ1-5; unclear D gene. The CDR3 has 16 amino acids. The V end lost 0 bases, the J end lost 9 bases, and 18 bases lay between the germline ends. Germline assignment: CDR1 MNHEY and CDR2 SVGAGI. CDR3 nucleotide sequence: TGTGCCAGCAGTTACTCCCTGGAGGGAGGCCGGCGGCCCCAGCATTTT. Translation: CASSYSLEGGRRPQHF.

This clonotype has a handful of counts. J is TRBJ2-5 and V is TRBV7-2; 9 positions match TRBD2. Germline trimming cut 0 bases from V and 1 base from J; bases unmatched to any gene: 3. CDR1 and CDR2 from the germline V gene are SGHTA and FQGNSA. The CDR3 is made up of 16 amino acids. CDR3 protein: CASSLAVAGAQETQYF. For the CDR3, the DNA is TGTGCCAGCAGCTTAGCAGTAGCGGGGGCCCAAGAGACCCAGTACTTC. The full variable domain, rest sourced from reference TRBV7-2 and TRBJ2-5, is GAGVSQSPSNKVTEKGKDVELRCDPISGHTALYWYRQSLGQGLEFLIYFQGNSAPDKSGLPSDRFSAERTGGSVSTLTIQRTQQEDSAVYLCASSLAVAGAQETQYFGPGTRLLVL.

The CDR3 coding sequence is TGTGCCAGCGGGTGGAACACCGGGGAGCTGTTTTTT. It specifies CASGWNTGELFF. The J gene is TRBJ2-2, the V gene TRBV12-3 or TRBV12-4, with no clear D. The CDR3 is 12 residues long. Trimming removed 8 bases from V and 1 base from J, with 5 bases in between.

A remark on this clonotype: At one end, the junction sequence differs from germline, possibly due to a read error. This chain links TRBV7-9 with TRBJ2-1; D not resolved. The CDR3 length is 11 residues. The germline V gene has CDR1 SEHNR and CDR2 FQNEAQ (reference sequence). This CDR3 reads CASGFGDEQFF. CDR3 DNA: TGTGCCAGCGGCTTTGGGGATGAGCAGTTCTTC.

This clonotype was counted ten times or more. V usage is TRBV5-1 and J usage is TRBJ2-3; D call uncertain. The CDR3 spans 14 residues. Trimming left V 5 bases short and J 4 bases short, with 14 bases between. Germline assignment: CDR1 SGHRS and CDR2 YFSETQ. The CDR3 sequence is CASSLNNSPDTQYF. Here the CDR3 DNA reads TGCGCCAGCAGTCTTAATAACAGCCCAGATACGCAGTATTTT. Full variable domain (rest looked up from reference TRBV5-1 and TRBJ2-3): KAGVTQTPRYLIKTRGQQVTLSCSPISGHRSVSWYQQTPGQGLQFLFEYFSETQRNKGNFPGRFSGRQFSNSRSEMNVSTLELGDSALYLCASSLNNSPDTQYFGPGTRLTVL.

There are a few counts of this clonotype. This chain connects TRBV5-1 to TRBJ1-6, with TRBD1 matching over 7 bases. This CDR3 is 17 amino acids long. V gave up 1 base and J gave up 4 bases; unmatched junction bases: 8. The V gene's germline CDR1 is SGHRS and CDR2 YFSETQ. CDR3 sequence reads: CASSLFGQAVYNSPLHF. The CDR3 bases are TGCGCCAGCAGCTTGTTCGGACAGGCGGTTTATAATTCACCCCTCCACTTT.

The rearrangement uses TRBV4-2 and TRBJ2-2; possibly TRBD1 for D (5 bases). The V gene's germline CDR1 is LGHNA and CDR2 YNFKEQ. The CDR3 sequence is 16 residues long. Trimming took off 0 bases at V and 10 bases at J, with 18 bases between the two ends. CDR3 region: CASSQDSMGRQPELFF. The CDR3 DNA is TGTGCCAGCAGCCAAGATAGTATGGGGCGGCAGCCGGAGCTGTTTTTT.

This clonotype has just a few counts. The chain has TRBV2 and TRBJ2-5, with 7 bases that match TRBD1. Germline CDR1 is SNHLY and CDR2 is FYNNEI. This CDR3 has 18 residues. V trimming: 0 bases; J trimming: 4 bases; junction bases outside the gene matches: 14. CDR3 sequence (DNA): TGTGCCAGCAGTGAAGCTATCCGGGACAGCAGACTGGCAGAGACCCAGTACTTC. This codes for CASSEAIRDSRLAETQYF.

This clonotype was counted only a few times. V gene TRBV7-7 combines with J gene TRBJ1-6; D ambiguous. V shed 6 bases and J shed 3 bases, with 6 bases lying between them. Germline V gives CDR1 SSHAT, CDR2 FNYEAQ (reference sequence). CDR3 length: 13 residues. The CDR3: CASSPDYNSPLHF. The CDR3 coding sequence is TGTGCCAGCAGTCCCGACTATAATTCACCCCTCCACTTT.

This chain uses TRBV2 with TRBJ1-1; 8 bases are a match to TRBD1. V gave up 7 bases and J gave up 5 bases; unmatched junction bases: 9. Germline loops: CDR1 SNHLY, CDR2 FYNNEI. This CDR3 is built from 14 residues. CDR3 DNA: TGTGCCAGCATGCCCGCAGGGGGCTGGACTGAAGCTTTCTTT. Protein product: CASMPAGGWTEAFF.

This clonotype came up a few times. At one end, the junction sequence differs from germline, possibly due to a read error. The chain joins TRBV7-3 to TRBJ1-5; 7 bases align to TRBD1. The CDR3 sequence is 15 residues long. The germline V gene has CDR1 SGHTA and CDR2 FQGTGA. In DNA, the CDR3 is TGTGCCAGCAGCGTAACCGGGACAGTCGATCAGCCCCAGCATTTT. This translates into CASSVTGTVDQPQHF.

There are a few counts of this clonotype. The V call is TRBV4-3, the J call TRBJ2-7, with 12 bases aligning to TRBD1. The germline CDR1 and CDR2 sequences are LGHNA and YSLEER. V dropped 1 base and J dropped 7; count of bases not matched to a gene: 5. The CDR3 is made up of 15 amino acids. The CDR3 protein is CASSQGDRGQAEQYF. The CDR3 DNA is TGCGCCAGCAGCCAAGGGGACAGGGGGCAGGCAGAGCAGTACTTC.

In the case of this clonotype: The junction departs from the called germline gene at one end, perhaps through a read error. This CDR3 reads CASSSLGRMHQPRHF. DNA for the CDR3: TGTGCCAGCAGCTCCCTCGGGCGGATGCATCAGCCCCGGCATTTT. The chain joins TRBV11-2 to TRBJ1-5; D not resolved. The CDR3 is 15 residues long. Germline CDR1 and CDR2: SGHAT and FQNNGV.

The sample holds a few counts of this clonotype. V gene TRBV3-1 combines with J gene TRBJ1-1; D gene unclear. Germline CDR1 and CDR2: LGHDT and YNNKEL (reference sequence). V was pared by 0 bases and J by 0 bases, with 8 bases between. This CDR3 region has 15 residues. In nucleotides, the CDR3 is TGTGCCAGCAGCCAAGATCTGTGGGTGAACACTGAAGCTTTCTTT. Translated, it gives CASSQDLWVNTEAFF.